This TCR beta chain stems from a study of shared clonotypes between healthy human individuals. Germline V gives CDR1 SGHRS, CDR2 YFSETQ. V was clipped by 0 bases and J by 6 bases, with 16 bases between them. The CDR3 consists of 15 residues. This clone was picked up one time. Method: immunoSEQ multiplex PCR; TCRdb's copy keeps in-frame clones and lacks some. In the table there are some 2,000,000 clones, approximately 96% of which are singletons. The chain uses TRBV5-1 and TRBJ2-7, with D perhaps being TRBD1 or TRBD2 (7 bases each). Sample: naive CD4+ T cells sorted from blood. This sample's subset: CD45RA+ positively selected. This receptor was identified in a man between 18 and 29 years old in good health. The CDR3 here is CASSLATGEGREQYF. CDR3 nucleotide sequence: TGCGCCAGCAGCTTGGCCACAGGGGAGGGACGCGAGCAGTACTTC.